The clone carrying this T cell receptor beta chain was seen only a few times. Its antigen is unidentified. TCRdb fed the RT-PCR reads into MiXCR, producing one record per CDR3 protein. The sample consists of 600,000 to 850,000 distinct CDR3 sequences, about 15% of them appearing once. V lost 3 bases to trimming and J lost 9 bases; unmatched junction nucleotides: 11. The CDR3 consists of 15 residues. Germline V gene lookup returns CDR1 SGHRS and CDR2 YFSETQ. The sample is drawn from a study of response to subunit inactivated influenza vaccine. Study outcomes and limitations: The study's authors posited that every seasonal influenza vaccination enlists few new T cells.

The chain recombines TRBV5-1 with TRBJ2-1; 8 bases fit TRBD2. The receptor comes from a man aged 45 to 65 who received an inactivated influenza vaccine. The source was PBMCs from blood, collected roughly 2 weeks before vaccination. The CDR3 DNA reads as TGCGCCAGCAGCTCTACCGGGACTAGTGCCATTGAGCAGTTCTTC. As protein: CASSSTGTSAIEQFF. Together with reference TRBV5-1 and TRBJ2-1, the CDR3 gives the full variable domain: KAGVTQTPRYLIKTRGQQVTLSCSPISGHRSVSWYQQTPGQGLQFLFEYFSETQRNKGNFPGRFSGRQFSNSRSEMNVSTLELGDSALYLCASSSTGTSAIEQFFGPGTRLTVL.